This T cell receptor beta chain appears in the sequencing data of a study of CD4+ T cells in melanoma (dated by TCRdb to between 2021 and 2024). Study-wide context: Neoantigen-specific CD4+ T cells in human melanoma were investigated in the study. Overall study outcomes, separate from this receptor: Neoantigen-specific CD4+ T cells were reported to be correlated with the function of CD8+ T cells, macrophages and B cells. Diverse differentiation states were reported to be shown by neoantigen-specific CD4+ T cells in melanoma.

According to the germline V gene, CDR1 reads SGHAT and CDR2 reads FQNNGV. The CDR3 runs 15 amino acids, cysteine and phenylalanine included. The sequence is cut down to CDR3 DNA, 45 bases in frame from base 1. Germline trimming: 2 bases from V, 1 base from J; junction bases outside gene matches: 2. Preparation of the library involved the immunoSEQ multiplex PCR assay. TCRdb stores this immuneACCESS table with in-frame sequences only. Part of the clones is absent; in the studies checked, under half of the shortfall reflects unresolved V genes, and no reason is known for the rest. This sample is represented by about 55,000 clones; almost 70% of them were singletons. The ten largest clones take up 4.5% to 6% of the sample. With respect to this clone: Its antigen target is currently unknown. The record has no base qualities; no much larger clone is one base away.

Donors were patients with melanoma. The rearranged chain carries TRBV11-2 and TRBJ1-2; 9 junctional bases match TRBD1. The sequence was collected from a human donor with melanoma. Sequencing was carried out using tumor tissue. Here the CDR3 is given as CASSLTTGGNYGYTF. DNA sequence: TGTGCCAGCAGCTTAACGACAGGGGGTAACTATGGCTACACCTTC.